Listed here is a single TCR beta chain. Its matching antigen is unknown. The sample comes from a study of CD8+ T cells in alopecia areata. Study results and caveats: The study found tofacitinib significantly decreased scalp clonality and expanded CD8+ clones among the top 100. With one nonresponder, baseline CD8+ expansion's link to response remains uncertain.

RNA was extracted and reverse transcribed into cDNA as the sequencing template. The data were produced by immunoSEQ multiplex PCR, yet TCRdb's version contains in-frame clones alone and is incomplete. The repertoire consists of over 70,000 clones, with approximately 66% occurring once and the leading ten covering 20% to 30%. Treatment specified: oral pan-JAK inhibitor, 5-10 mg twice daily. This CDR3 comprises 17 residues. Germline-derived CDR1 and CDR2 are SGHAT and FQNNGV. Trimming shortened V by 1 base and J by 0 bases, and 15 bases separated the two germline ends. The J gene is TRBJ2-5, the V gene TRBV11-2; D may be TRBD1 (6 bases). This specimen consisted of CD8+ T cells sorted from blood, obtained at week 24, from a patient treated with tofacitinib. The receptor was derived from a human donor with alopecia areata. Here the CDR3 reads CASSLGLSGVYQETQYF. The CDR3 nucleotides read TGTGCCAGCAGCTTAGGGTTGTCAGGGGTCTACCAAGAGACCCAGTACTTC.